This T cell receptor (beta chain) was found in a study of regulatory T cells in long-lasting Graves disease. Study-wide results and caveats: New patients shared 800 to 1,000 public clonotypes, and persistent patients shared more, with about 2,500.

CDR1 and CDR2 from the germline V gene are MGHDK and SYGVNS. There are 12 residues in the CDR3. V lost 9 bases, J lost 5 bases, and 13 bases lay in between. Remarks on this clonotype: What it binds is not known.

Time point noted: persistent/refractory GD, antithyroid drugs over 5 years with positive TRAb. PBMCs were the source of the RNA used for TCR sequencing. One endocrinology department in Xi'an, China, was where patients came from. The authors built TCR beta libraries using iRepertoire HTBI primers and Arm-PCR of CDR3 regions. Each CDR3 protein gets one entry after TCRdb re-called the multiplex PCR reads with MiXCR. The profile covers 350,000 to 500,000 distinct CDR3 sequences, with approximately 22% appearing a single time and roughly an eighth taken by the ten largest. The J gene is TRBJ2-5, the V gene TRBV25-1; tentative D call: TRBD2 (6 bases). The material was peripheral blood mononuclear cells (PBMCs), obtained when the disease was refractory, from a patient treated with antithyroid drugs. The clonotype was recovered from a female donor with Graves disease. The CDR3 DNA sequence: TGTGCCAGTCGACGGGGGTGGGAGACCCAGTACTTC. Translation: CASRRGWETQYF.